This T cell receptor (beta chain) was sequenced during a study of Ad26.COV2.S vaccination and SARS-CoV-2 variants. Whole-study results and caveats: In TCR breadth and depth analyses, total T cell responses may have been underestimated.

On this clone itself: Its antigen is as yet unknown.

TCRdb keeps only in-frame clones here, not all; method: immunoSEQ multiplex PCR. The sample records roughly 100,000 clones, 80% being singletons. V was pared by 6 bases and J by 5 bases, with 13 bases between. This CDR3 is 14 amino acids long. Germline CDR1 and CDR2: MNHEY and SVGAGI. This chain connects TRBV6-5 to TRBJ1-4; TRBD1 is a possible D gene (5 bases). The clonotype was recovered from a human donor who had recovered from COVID-19. Source: peripheral blood, taken after recovery from COVID-19. CDR3 sequence: CASRDTLKNEKLFF. The CDR3 bases are TGTGCCAGCAGGGACACCCTGAAGAATGAAAAACTGTTTTTT.